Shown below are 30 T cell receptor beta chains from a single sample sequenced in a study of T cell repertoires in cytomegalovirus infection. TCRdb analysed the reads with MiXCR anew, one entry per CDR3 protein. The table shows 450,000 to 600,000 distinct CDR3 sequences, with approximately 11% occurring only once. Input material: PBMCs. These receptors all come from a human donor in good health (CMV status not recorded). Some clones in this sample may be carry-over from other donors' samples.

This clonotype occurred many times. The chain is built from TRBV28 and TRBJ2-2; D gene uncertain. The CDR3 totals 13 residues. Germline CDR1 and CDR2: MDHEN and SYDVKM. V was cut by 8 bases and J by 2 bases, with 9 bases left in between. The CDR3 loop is CASFKPNTGELFF. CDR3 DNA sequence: TGTGCCAGCTTTAAGCCTAACACCGGGGAGCTGTTTTTT.

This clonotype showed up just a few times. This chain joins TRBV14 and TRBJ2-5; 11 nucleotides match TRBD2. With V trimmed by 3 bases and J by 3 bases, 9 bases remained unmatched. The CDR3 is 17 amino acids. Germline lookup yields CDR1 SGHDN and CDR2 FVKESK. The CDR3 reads CASSHPGGTSGKETQYF. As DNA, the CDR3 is TGTGCCAGCAGCCACCCCGGCGGGACTAGCGGAAAAGAGACCCAGTACTTC.

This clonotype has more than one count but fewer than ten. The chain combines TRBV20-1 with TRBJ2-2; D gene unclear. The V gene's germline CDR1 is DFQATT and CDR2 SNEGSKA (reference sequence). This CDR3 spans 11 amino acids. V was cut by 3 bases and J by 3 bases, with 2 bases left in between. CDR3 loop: CSASHTGELFF. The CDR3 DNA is TGCAGTGCTAGTCACACCGGGGAGCTGTTTTTT.

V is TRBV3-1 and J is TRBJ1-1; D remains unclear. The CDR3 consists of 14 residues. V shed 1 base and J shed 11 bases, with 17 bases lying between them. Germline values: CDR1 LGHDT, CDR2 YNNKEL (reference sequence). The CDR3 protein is CASSQAQTLSQAFF. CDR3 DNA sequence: TGTGCCAGCAGCCAAGCCCAGACCCTCTCGCAGGCTTTCTTT. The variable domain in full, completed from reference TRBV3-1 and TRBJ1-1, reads DTAVSQTPKYLVTQMGNDKSIKCEQNLGHDTMYWYKQDSKKFLKIMFSYNNKELIINETVPNRFSPKSPDKAHLNLHINSLELGDSAVYFCASSQAQTLSQAFFGQGTRLTVV.

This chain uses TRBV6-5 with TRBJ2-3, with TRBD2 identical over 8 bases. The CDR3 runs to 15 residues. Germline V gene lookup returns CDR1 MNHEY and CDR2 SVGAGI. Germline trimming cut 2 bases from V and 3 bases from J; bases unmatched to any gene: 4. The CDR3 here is CASSYGRGVTDTQYF. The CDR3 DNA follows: TGTGCCAGCAGTTACGGGCGGGGGGTAACAGATACGCAGTATTTT.

The CDR3 coding sequence is TGTGCCAGCAGCCCACTGACAGACTCCTACGAGCAGTACTTC. Translating gives CASSPLTDSYEQYF. This chain uses TRBV9 with TRBJ2-7; D may be TRBD1 (5 bases). This CDR3 has 14 residues. Trimming pared 4 bases from V and 0 bases from J, leaving 11 bases between. CDR1 and CDR2 (germline): SGDLS, YYNGEE. Combining the CDR3 with reference TRBV9 and TRBJ2-7 gives the whole variable domain DSGVTQTPKHLITATGQRVTLRCSPRSGDLSVYWYQQSLDQGLQFLIQYYNGEERAKGNILERFSAQQFPDLHSELNLSSLELGDSALYFCASSPLTDSYEQYFGPGTRLTVT.

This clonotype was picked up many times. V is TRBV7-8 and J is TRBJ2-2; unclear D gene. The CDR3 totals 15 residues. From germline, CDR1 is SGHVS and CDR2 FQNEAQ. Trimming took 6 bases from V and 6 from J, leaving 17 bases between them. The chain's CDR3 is CASSLLVVDPGELFF. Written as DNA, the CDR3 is TGTGCCAGCAGTCTCTTAGTAGTGGACCCCGGGGAGCTGTTTTTT. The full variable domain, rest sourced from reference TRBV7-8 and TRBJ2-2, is GAGVSQSPRYKVAKRGQDVALRCDPISGHVSLFWYQQALGQGPEFLTYFQNEAQLDKSGLPSDRFFAERPEGSVSTLKIQRTQQEDSAVYLCASSLLVVDPGELFFGEGSRLTVL.

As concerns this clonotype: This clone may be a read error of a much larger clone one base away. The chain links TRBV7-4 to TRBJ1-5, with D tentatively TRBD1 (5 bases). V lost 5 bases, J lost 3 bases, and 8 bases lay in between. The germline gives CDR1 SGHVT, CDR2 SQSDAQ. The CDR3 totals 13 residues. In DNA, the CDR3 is TGTGCCAGCAGCCAGGACACCAATCAGCCCCAGCATTTT. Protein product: CASSQDTNQPQHF. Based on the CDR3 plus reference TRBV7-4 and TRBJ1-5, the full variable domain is GAGVSQSPRYKVAKRGRDVALRCDSISGHVTLYWYRQTLGQGSEVLTYSQSDAQRDKSGRPSGRFSAERPERSVSTLKIQRTEQGDSAVYLCASSQDTNQPQHFGDGTRLSIL.

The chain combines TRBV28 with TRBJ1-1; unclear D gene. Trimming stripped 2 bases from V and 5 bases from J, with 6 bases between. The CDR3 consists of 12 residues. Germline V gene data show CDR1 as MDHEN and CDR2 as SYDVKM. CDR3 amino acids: CASSLIRTEAFF. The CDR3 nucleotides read TGTGCCAGCAGTTTAATAAGAACTGAAGCTTTCTTT.

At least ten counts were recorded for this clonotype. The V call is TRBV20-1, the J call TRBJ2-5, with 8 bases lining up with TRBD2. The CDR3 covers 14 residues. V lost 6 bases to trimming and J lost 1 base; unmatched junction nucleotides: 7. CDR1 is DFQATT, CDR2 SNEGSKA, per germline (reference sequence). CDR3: CSANRRGGQETQYF. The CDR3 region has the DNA TGCAGTGCCAACCGTCGGGGGGGCCAAGAGACCCAGTACTTC.

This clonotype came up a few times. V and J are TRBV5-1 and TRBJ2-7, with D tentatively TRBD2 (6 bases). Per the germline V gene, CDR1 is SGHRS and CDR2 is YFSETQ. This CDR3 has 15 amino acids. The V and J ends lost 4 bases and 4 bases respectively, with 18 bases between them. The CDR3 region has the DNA TGCGCCAGCAGCAACCCACCCGGGGGAGTTTACGAGCAGTACTTC. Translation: CASSNPPGGVYEQYF.

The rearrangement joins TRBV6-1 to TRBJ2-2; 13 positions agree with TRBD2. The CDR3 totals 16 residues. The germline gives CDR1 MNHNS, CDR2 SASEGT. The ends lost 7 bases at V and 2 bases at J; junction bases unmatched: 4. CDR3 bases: TGTGCCAGCACCGGGACTAGCGGGACAAACACCGGGGAGCTGTTTTTT. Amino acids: CASTGTSGTNTGELFF.

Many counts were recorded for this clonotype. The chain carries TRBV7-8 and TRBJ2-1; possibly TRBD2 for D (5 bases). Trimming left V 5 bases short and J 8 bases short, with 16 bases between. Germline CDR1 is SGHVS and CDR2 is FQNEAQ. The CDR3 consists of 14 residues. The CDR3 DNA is TGTGCCAGCAGCCAAACCCACTCGAGGGATGAGCAGTTCTTC. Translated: CASSQTHSRDEQFF.

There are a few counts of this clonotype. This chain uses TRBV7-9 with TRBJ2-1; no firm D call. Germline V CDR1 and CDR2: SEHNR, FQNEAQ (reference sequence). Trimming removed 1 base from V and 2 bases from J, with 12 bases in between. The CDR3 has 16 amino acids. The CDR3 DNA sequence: TGTGCCAGCAGCTTAGAAGCAACGATACCCTACAATGAGCAGTTCTTC. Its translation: CASSLEATIPYNEQFF.

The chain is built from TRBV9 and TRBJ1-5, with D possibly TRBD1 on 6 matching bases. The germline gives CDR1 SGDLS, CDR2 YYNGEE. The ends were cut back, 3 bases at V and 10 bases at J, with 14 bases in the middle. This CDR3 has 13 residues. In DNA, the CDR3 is TGTGCCAGCAGCGAGGGAGGGGGGGCACCCCAGCATTTT. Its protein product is CASSEGGGAPQHF.

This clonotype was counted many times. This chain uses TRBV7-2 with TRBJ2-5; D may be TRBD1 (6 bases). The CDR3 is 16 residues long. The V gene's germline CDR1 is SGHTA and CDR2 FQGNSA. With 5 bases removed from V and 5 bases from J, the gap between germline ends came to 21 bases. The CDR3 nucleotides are TGTGCCAGCAGCCCCGCCGCCAGGGGCCAGGGGGAGACCCAGTACTTC. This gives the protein CASSPAARGQGETQYF.

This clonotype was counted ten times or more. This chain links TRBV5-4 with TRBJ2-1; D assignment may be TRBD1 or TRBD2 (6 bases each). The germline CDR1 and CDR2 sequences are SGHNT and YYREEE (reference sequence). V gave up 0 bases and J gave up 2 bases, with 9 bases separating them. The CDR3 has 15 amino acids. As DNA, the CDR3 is TGTGCCAGCAGCTTGGACGGGGGCGCCTACAATGAGCAGTTCTTC. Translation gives CASSLDGGAYNEQFF.

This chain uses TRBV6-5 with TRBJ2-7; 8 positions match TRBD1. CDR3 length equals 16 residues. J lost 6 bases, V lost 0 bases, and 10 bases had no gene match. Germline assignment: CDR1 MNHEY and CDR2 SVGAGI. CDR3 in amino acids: CASSYSAPGTGTEQYF. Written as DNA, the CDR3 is TGTGCCAGCAGTTACTCCGCTCCCGGGACAGGAACCGAGCAGTACTTC.

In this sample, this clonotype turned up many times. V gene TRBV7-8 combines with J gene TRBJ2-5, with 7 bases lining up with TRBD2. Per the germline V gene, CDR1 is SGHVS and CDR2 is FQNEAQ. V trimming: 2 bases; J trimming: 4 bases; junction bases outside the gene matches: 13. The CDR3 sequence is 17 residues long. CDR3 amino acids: CASSLYSTGGSGETQYF. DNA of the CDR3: TGTGCCAGCAGCTTATATAGTACGGGAGGATCGGGAGAGACCCAGTACTTC.

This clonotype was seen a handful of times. The DNA of the CDR3 is TGCAGTGCGGGAGGGGTAGATACGCAGTATTTT. Protein: CSAGGVDTQYF. The rearrangement links TRBV20-1 to TRBJ2-3, with TRBD2 matching 7 bases. Germline CDR1 is DFQATT and CDR2 is SNEGSKA (reference sequence). The ends lost 6 bases at V and 5 bases at J; junction bases unmatched: 2. This CDR3 comprises 11 residues.

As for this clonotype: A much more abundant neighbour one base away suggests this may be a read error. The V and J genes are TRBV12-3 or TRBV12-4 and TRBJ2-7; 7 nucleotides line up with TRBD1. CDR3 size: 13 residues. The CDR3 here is CSSSADRSYEQYF. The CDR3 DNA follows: TGTTCCAGCAGTGCGGACAGGTCCTACGAGCAGTACTTC.

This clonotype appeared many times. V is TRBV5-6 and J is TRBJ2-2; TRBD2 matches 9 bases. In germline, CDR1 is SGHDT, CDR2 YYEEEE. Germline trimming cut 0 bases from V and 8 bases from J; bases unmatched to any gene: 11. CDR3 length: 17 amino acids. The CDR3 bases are TGTGCCAGCAGCTTGGTACGGACTAGCGACCCATCTGGGGAGCTGTTTTTT. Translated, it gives CASSLVRTSDPSGELFF. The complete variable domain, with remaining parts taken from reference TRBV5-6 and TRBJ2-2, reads DAGVTQSPTHLIKTRGQQVTLRCSPKSGHDTVSWYQQALGQGPQFIFQYYEEEERQRGNFPDRFSGHQFPNYSSELNVNALLLGDSALYLCASSLVRTSDPSGELFFGEGSRLTVL.

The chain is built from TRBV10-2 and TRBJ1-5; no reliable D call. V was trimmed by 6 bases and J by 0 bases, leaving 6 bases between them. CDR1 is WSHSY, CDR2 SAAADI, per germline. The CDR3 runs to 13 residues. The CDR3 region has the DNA TGCGCCAGCAGGGAAAATAGCAATCAGCCCCAGCATTTT. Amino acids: CASRENSNQPQHF.

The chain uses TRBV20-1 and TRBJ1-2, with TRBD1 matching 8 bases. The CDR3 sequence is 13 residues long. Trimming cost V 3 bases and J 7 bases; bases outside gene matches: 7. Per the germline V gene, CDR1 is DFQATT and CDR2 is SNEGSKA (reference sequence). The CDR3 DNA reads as TGCAGTGCTAGTTACAGGGGGACGGTTGGCTACACCTTC. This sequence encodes CSASYRGTVGYTF.

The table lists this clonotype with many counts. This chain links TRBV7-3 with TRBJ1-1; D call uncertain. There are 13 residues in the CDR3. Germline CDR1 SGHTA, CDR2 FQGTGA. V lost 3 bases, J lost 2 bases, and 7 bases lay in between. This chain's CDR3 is CASSFGINTEAFF. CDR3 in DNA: TGTGCCAGCAGCTTCGGCATAAACACTGAAGCTTTCTTT.

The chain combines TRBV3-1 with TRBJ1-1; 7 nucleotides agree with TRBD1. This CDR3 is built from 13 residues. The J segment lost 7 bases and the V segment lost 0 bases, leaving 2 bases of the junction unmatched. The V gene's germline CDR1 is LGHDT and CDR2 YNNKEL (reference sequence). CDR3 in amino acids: CASSQDDRDEAFF. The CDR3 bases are TGTGCCAGCAGCCAAGACGACAGGGATGAAGCTTTCTTT.

The CDR3 DNA is TGTGCCAGCAGCTCCCTGAAGGGAGTCTACAATGAGCAGTTCTTC. Translating it yields CASSSLKGVYNEQFF. V is TRBV11-2 and J is TRBJ2-1, with TRBD2 as a possible D gene (5 bases). Looked up from germline, CDR1 is SGHAT and CDR2 is FQNNGV. The CDR3 contains 15 residues. V was trimmed by 4 bases and J by 3 bases, leaving 13 bases between them.

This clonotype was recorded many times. The DNA of the CDR3 is TGCGCCAGCAGCTCCAGAACAGGGTCCCTACGGGGCGATGAGCAGTTCTTC. Amino acid sequence: CASSSRTGSLRGDEQFF. The chain is built from TRBV4-1 and TRBJ2-1, with D possibly TRBD1 on 6 matching bases. Germline lookup yields CDR1 MGHRA and CDR2 YSYEKL. V was trimmed by 5 bases and J by 8 bases, leaving 25 bases between them. The CDR3 length is 17 residues.

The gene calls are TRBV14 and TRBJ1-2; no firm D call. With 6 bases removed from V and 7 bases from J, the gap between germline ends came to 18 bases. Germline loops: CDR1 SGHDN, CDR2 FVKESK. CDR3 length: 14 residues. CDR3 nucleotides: TGTGCCAGCAGAGATAGCGGTGCGAAGCCTGGCTACACCTTC. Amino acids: CASRDSGAKPGYTF.

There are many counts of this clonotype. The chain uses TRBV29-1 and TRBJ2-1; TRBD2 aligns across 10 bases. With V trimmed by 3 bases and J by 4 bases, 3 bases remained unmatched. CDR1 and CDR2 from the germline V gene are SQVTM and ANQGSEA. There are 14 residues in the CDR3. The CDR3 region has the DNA TGCAGCGTTGATGAGCGGGGGGGTTACAATGAGCAGTTCTTC. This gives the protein CSVDERGGYNEQFF.